This entry describes one T cell receptor (beta chain). Its specificity is not known. The record originates from a study of T-cell memory formation after mild COVID-19. Background on the study: TCR clusters were mostly confined to one donor each. Study-level results: Among CD4+ contracting clones, most were CM and EM, and CD8+ ones EMRA. Day 37-peaking second-wave clones had unconfirmed SARS-CoV-2 specificity.

CDR3 length: 13 amino acids. The V end was cut by 5 bases, the J end by 6 bases, with 14 bases between. CDR1 and CDR2 from the germline V gene are DFQATT and SNEGSKA (reference sequence). TCRdb reprocessed the 5' RACE reads with MiXCR, giving one entry per CDR3 protein. Of about 430,000 distinct CDR3 sequences in the sample, 20% to 30% are singletons; the top ten hold around 8.8%. The material sequenced was PBMCs or a T cell subset sorted from them (not recorded which). The TCR was taken from an adult woman who had mild COVID-19 (a few samples of this study predate the infection). Cell type and time point are not known. This sequence joins TRBV20-1 and TRBJ2-1; D not resolved. CDR3 residues: CSAHHTGANEQFF. The CDR3 region has the DNA TGCAGTGCTCACCACACCGGAGCCAATGAGCAGTTCTTC.